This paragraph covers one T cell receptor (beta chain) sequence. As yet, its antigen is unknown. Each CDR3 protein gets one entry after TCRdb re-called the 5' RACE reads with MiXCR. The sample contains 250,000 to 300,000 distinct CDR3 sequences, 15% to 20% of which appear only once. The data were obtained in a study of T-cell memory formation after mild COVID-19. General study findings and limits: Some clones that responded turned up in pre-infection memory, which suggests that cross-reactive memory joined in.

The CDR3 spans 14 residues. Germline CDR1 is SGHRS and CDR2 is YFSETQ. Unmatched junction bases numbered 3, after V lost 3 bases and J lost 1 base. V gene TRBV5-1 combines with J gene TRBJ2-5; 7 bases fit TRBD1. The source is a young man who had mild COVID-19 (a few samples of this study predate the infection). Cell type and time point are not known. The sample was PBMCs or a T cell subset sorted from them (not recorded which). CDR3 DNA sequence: TGCGCCAGCAGCTCACAGGGGACCCAAGAGACCCAGTACTTC. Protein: CASSSQGTQETQYF.